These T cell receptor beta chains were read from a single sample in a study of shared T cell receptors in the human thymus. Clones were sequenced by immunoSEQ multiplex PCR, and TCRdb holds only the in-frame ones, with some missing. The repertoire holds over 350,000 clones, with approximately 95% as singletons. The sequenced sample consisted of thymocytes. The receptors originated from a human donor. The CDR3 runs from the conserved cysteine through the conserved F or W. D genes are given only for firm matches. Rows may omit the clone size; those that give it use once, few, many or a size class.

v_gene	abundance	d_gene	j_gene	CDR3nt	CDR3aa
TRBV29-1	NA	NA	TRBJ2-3	TGCAGCGTTGAATCCACCGAGGACTCCCCTAACGGTACAGATACGCAGTATTTT	CSVESTEDSPNGTDTQYF
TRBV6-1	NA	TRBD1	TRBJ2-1	TGTGCCAGCAGTGCAGGGGGCTGGGGGTCCTACAATGAGCAGTTCTTC	CASSAGGWGSYNEQFF
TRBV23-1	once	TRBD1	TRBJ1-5	TGCGCCAGCAGTCCGACGGACAGGGGAGACGATCAGCCCCAGCATTTT	CASSPTDRGDDQPQHF
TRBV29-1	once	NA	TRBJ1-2	TGCAGCGTTTCTACGGGGGCCCCAGGGGCCTATGGCTACACCTTC	CSVSTGAPGAYGYTF
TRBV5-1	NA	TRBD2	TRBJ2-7	TGCGCCAGCAGCGAAAAGGGGTCTAGCGGGTCCCCCTACGAGCAGTACTTC	CASSEKGSSGSPYEQYF
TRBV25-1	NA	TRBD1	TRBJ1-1	TGTGCCAGCAGTGCCGGACAGGGGGTAAACACTGAAGCTTTCTTT	CASSAGQGVNTEAFF
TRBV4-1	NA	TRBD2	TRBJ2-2	TGCGCCAGCAGCCAACCGGGAGGGCCATCCGGGGAGCTGTTTTTT	CASSQPGGPSGELFF
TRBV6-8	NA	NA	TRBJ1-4	TGTGCCAGCAGCCAACATGTAACTAATGAAAAACTGTTTTTT	CASSQHVTNEKLFF
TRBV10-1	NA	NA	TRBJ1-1	TGCGCCAGCAGTGCCGCAGGATCAGGTGAAGCTTTCTTT	CASSAAGSGEAFF
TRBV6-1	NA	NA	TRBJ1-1	TGTGCCAGCAGTGAAGGTCTAAGGGGCTGGGGAACTGAAGCTTTCTTT	CASSEGLRGWGTEAFF
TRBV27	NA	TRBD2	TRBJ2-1	TGTGCCAGCAGTCCCCTCGGCCTAGCGGGGGTATACAATGAGCAGTTCTTC	CASSPLGLAGVYNEQFF
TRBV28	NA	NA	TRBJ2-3	TGTGCCAGCAGTTTGAAGCAGAACACAGATACGCAGTATTTT	CASSLKQNTDTQYF
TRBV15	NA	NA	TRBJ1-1	TGTGCCACCAGCAGGCCCGGGACGGGGAACACTGAAGCTTTCTTT	CATSRPGTGNTEAFF
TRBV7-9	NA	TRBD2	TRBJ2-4	TGTGCCAGCAGCTTATCCAGGCGGGGGTTCGGTATCAAGAACATTCAGTACTTC	CASSLSRRGFGIKNIQYF
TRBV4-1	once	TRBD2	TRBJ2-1	TGCGCCAGCAGCCAAGATTCCTTAAACGCGGGACTAGCGGGAGATGATGAGCAGTTCTTC	CASSQDSLNAGLAGDDEQFF
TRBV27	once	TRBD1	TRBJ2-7	TGTGCCAGCAGAACCGGGACAGGGGGCTACGAGCAGTACTTC	CASRTGTGGYEQYF
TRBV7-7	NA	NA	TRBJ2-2	TGTGCTAGCAGCTTAGGCCAGGAGAGTAACACCGGGGAGCTGTTTTTT	CASSLGQESNTGELFF
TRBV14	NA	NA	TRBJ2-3	TGTGCCAGCAGCCAAGGGGACCCCGTAGCCGATACGCAGTATTTT	CASSQGDPVADTQYF
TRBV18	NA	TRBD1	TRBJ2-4	TGTGCCAGCTCACCTCGGACAGGGCGAGGTGAGACCAAAAACATTCAGTACTTC	CASSPRTGRGETKNIQYF